Sequencing of this T cell receptor beta chain was carried out in a study of blood T cell repertoires in COVID-19. Study as a whole: Sites in the United States, Italy and Spain provided acute and convalescent COVID-19 samples.

Germline V lookup: CDR1 SNHLY, CDR2 FYNNEI. The CDR3 runs 13 residues. In the original workflow: For nucleated cells, counts were estimated from reference gene primer amplification. Sequenced by immunoSEQ multiplex PCR; TCRdb stores in-frame clones only, minus some. That table gives V, J and clone size, and the DNA gave D and trimming. Here the sample spans some 250,000 clones, approximately 82% being singletons. To note about this clone: Mismatch with germline at one junction end may stem from a read error.

Sequencing used peripheral blood. This clonotype originated in a young man who had recovered from COVID-19. The chain joins TRBV2 to TRBJ2-5; TRBD1 is a possible D gene (6 bases). CDR3 protein: CASSAQGPWTRYF. The CDR3 DNA is TGTGCCAGCAGTGCCCAGGGGCCGTGGACCCGGTACTTC.